This T cell receptor (beta chain) was identified in a study of radiotherapy plus CTLA-4 blockade in lung cancer. Repertoires were generated with immunoSEQ multiplex PCR, while TCRdb's copy carries only in-frame clones and drops some. The sample yields some 32,000 clones, over 75% seen once. This clone was recorded once. The length of the CDR3 is 15 residues. Germline V gives CDR1 SGDLS, CDR2 YYNGEE. Trimming pared 0 bases from V and 0 bases from J, leaving 4 bases between. The sample here was peripheral blood, taken from a patient treated with radiotherapy plus ipilimumab. The V and J genes are TRBV9 and TRBJ1-6; unclear D gene. The receptor comes from a human donor with non-small cell lung cancer that progressed on radiotherapy plus ipilimumab. For the CDR3, the DNA is TGTGCCAGCAGCGTAGACAGCTCCTATAATTCACCCCTCCACTTT. As protein: CASSVDSSYNSPLHF.